The sequence of this TCR beta chain was determined in a study of blood T cell repertoires in COVID-19. Study information: COVID-19 samples from acute and convalescent phases originated in the United States, Italy and Spain.

This clone appeared a single time. The CDR3 has 15 residues. The V and J ends lost 1 base and 5 bases, in that order; junction bases with no gene match: 7. The germline V gene has CDR1 MNHNY and CDR2 SVGAGI (reference sequence). In the original analysis: Reference gene primer amplification yielded estimated nucleated cell counts. Generated by immunoSEQ multiplex PCR, the TCRdb table keeps only in-frame clones and is missing some. V, J and clone size derive from that table, while D and trimming were established from the DNA sequence. The sample includes tens of thousands of clones, 91% of them seen just once.

Sequenced material: peripheral blood. V is TRBV6-6 and J is TRBJ2-7, with TRBD2 matching 8 bases. The sequence derives from a human donor in a cohort sampled during active COVID-19. The CDR3 nucleotides are TGTGCCAGCAGTTACTTTAGCGGGATGGAGAACGAGCAGTACTTC. Protein product: CASSYFSGMENEQYF.